The 25 T cell receptor beta chains presented below share a single source sample, sequenced in a study of T cell clonality in common variable immunodeficiency. Libraries were prepared by immunoSEQ multiplex PCR; TCRdb keeps only in-frame clonotypes and omits some of them. Sampling found under 65,000 clones, none seen once. The sequenced sample was peripheral blood mononuclear cells. Receptors were obtained from a person aged 18-70 years in good health.

This clone was detected a few times. The read falls 3 residues short of the CDR3 end, and the missing part is taken from the germline J gene. V gene TRBV19 combines with J gene TRBJ1-5; a weak D match, TRBD1 (6 bases). The germline V gene encodes CDR1 LNHDA and CDR2 SQIVND (reference sequence). Trimming took 2 bases from V and 1 from J, leaving 15 bases between them. The CDR3 loop spans 17 amino acids. CDR3 DNA, as far as it was read: TGTGCCAGTAGTATACTCACAGGGAAATGGAGCAATCAGCCC. This gives the protein CASSILTGKWSNQP. The complete CDR3 protein is CASSILTGKWSNQPQHF. The full variable domain, rest sourced from reference TRBV19 and TRBJ1-5, is DGGITQSPKYLFRKEGQNVTLSCEQNLNHDAMYWYRQDPGQGLRLIYYSQIVNDFQKGDIAEGYSVSREKKESFPLTVTSAQKNPTAFYLCASSILTGKWSNQPQHFGDGTRLSIL.

This clone was seen ten or more times. The observed sequence ends 3 residues before the CDR3 terminus, with the missing tail filled in from the germline J gene. V is TRBV5-1 and J is TRBJ2-1, with 12 nucleotides matching TRBD2. Trimming took 3 bases from V and 2 from J; bases not matched to a gene: 0. There are 15 residues in the CDR3. CDR1 SGHRS and CDR2 YFSETQ come from the germline V gene. This CDR3 reads CASSWTSGAYNEQFF. The covered CDR3 bases are TGCGCCAGCAGCTGGACTAGCGGGGCCTACAATGAG.

The table lists this clone with many counts. The read is 3 residues too short to cover the CDR3 end, so that end is filled in from the germline J gene. The chain is built from TRBV19 and TRBJ1-1; unclear D gene. The V end was cut by 5 bases, the J end by 1 base, with 17 bases between. Germline V CDR1 and CDR2: LNHDA, SQIVND (reference sequence). This CDR3 is built from 16 residues. The chain's CDR3 is CASSLTLRIRNTEAFF. The CDR3 DNA, read in part, is TGTGCCAGTAGTCTCACTCTCAGGATTCGGAACACTGAA.

In the case of this clone: The CDR3 extends 3 residues past the end of the read, so its final part is completed from the germline J gene. The chain has TRBV6-1 and TRBJ2-4; TRBD2 is a possible D gene (5 bases). Looked up from germline, CDR1 is MNHNS and CDR2 is SASEGT. The CDR3 is 11 residues long. CDR3 region: CASSEYGVQYF. The sequenced CDR3 bases are TGTGCCAGCAGTGAATACGGGGTT.

Many counts were recorded for this clone. The read terminates 3 residues before the CDR3 end, so the remaining end is supplied by the germline J gene. The genes are TRBV12-3 or TRBV12-4 and TRBJ2-5; 10 bases line up with TRBD1. CDR3 length equals 15 residues. Losses at the gene ends were 6 bases for V and 5 bases for J; bases not matched to a gene: 9. CDR3 sequence reads: CASSWGQGRMETQYF. The CDR3 bases that were read are TGTGCCAGCAGCTGGGGACAGGGGAGGATGGAGACC.

In this sample, this clone turned up many times. The read ends 3 residues early relative to the CDR3; the germline J gene fills the gap. The chain employs TRBV5-1 and TRBJ2-7; 12 bases fit TRBD2. The CDR3 consists of 17 residues. Germline V gene lookup returns CDR1 SGHRS and CDR2 YFSETQ. V lost 0 bases and J lost 0; bases outside the gene matches: 4. CDR3 residues: CASSLGLAGDGSYEQYF. The CDR3 DNA, read in part, is TGCGCCAGCAGCTTGGGACTAGCGGGGGACGGCTCCTACGAG.

This clone was picked up a small number of times. The missing CDR3 end, 3 residues past where the read stops, is filled in from the germline J gene. The chain uses TRBV7-2 and TRBJ2-4; D perhaps matches TRBD2 (6 bases). CDR3 length: 12 residues. The germline V gene has CDR1 SGHTA and CDR2 FQGNSA. The CDR3 is CASSLFGGGQYF. The DNA read from the CDR3 is TGTGCCAGCAGCTTGTTCGGGGGTGGT.

This clone was detected ten times or more. The CDR3 goes on 3 residues after the read ends, and that part is filled in from the germline J gene. V and J are TRBV5-5 and TRBJ2-7; 9 positions agree with TRBD1. CDR1 and CDR2 (germline): SGHKS, YYEKEE (reference sequence). Trimming took 2 bases from V and 3 from J; bases not matched to a gene: 6. The CDR3 has 15 amino acids. Here the CDR3 reads CASSLQPGQGYEQYF. The DNA read from the CDR3 is TGTGCCAGCAGCTTACAACCGGGACAGGGCTACGAG.

This clone was picked up many times. The read finishes 3 residues shy of the CDR3 end, and the germline J gene is used to complete it. This chain connects TRBV20-1 to TRBJ1-1, with D possibly being TRBD1 (6 bases). Germline assignment: CDR1 DFQATT and CDR2 SNEGSKA (reference sequence). The CDR3 has 14 amino acids. Trimming shortened V by 1 base and J by 5 bases, and 14 bases separated the two germline ends. The CDR3 DNA, read in part, is TGCAGTGCTAGAGGGGGGCCCCTGCGGACTGAA. This gives the protein CSARGGPLRTE. The full CDR3 reads CSARGGPLRTEAFF.

This clone was picked up many times. The read ends 3 residues early relative to the CDR3; the germline J gene fills the gap. The V and J genes are TRBV6-1 and TRBJ1-1; 11 bases map to TRBD1. V lost 3 bases, J lost 6 bases, and 3 bases stayed unmatched. CDR3 size: 14 residues. Germline lookup yields CDR1 MNHNS and CDR2 SASEGT. CDR3: CASSDGGQGAEAFF. The covered CDR3 bases are TGTGCCAGCAGTGATGGGGGACAGGGGGCTGAA.

This clone was recorded many times. The CDR3 end lies 3 residues beyond the end of the read and is filled in from the germline J gene. The rearrangement links TRBV5-1 to TRBJ2-1; no definite D call. V lost 0 bases, J lost 9 bases, and 10 bases lay in between. Germline V gene data show CDR1 as SGHRS and CDR2 as YFSETQ. This CDR3 spans 13 amino acids. CDR3 DNA (partial): TGCGCCAGCAGCTTGGAGGCCAAAGGTGAG. Its protein product is CASSLEAKGE. The CDR3, in full, reads CASSLEAKGEQFF.

This clone has a count of ten or more. With the read ending 3 residues before the CDR3 end, the germline J gene is used to fill in that end. The chain uses TRBV19 and TRBJ1-5; D is ambiguous. V shed 3 bases and J shed 2 bases, with 11 bases lying between them. The CDR3 runs to 15 residues. Per germline, CDR1 LNHDA and CDR2 SQIVND (reference sequence). The CDR3 loop reads CASSIIGTGNQPQHF. The CDR3 bases that were read are TGTGCCAGTAGTATTATTGGAACAGGCAATCAGCCC.

This clone was observed at least ten times. Read coverage stops 3 residues before the CDR3 terminus; the germline J gene supplies the remainder. The chain couples TRBV7-2 to TRBJ1-1; 8 nucleotides agree with TRBD1. This CDR3 spans 14 amino acids. V lost 4 bases, J lost 2 bases, and 3 bases stayed unmatched. CDR1 SGHTA and CDR2 FQGNSA come from the germline V gene. CDR3 loop: CASSSQGDNTEAFF. The sequenced CDR3 bases are TGTGCCAGCAGCTCACAGGGGGATAACACTGAA.

As regards this clone: The read stops 3 residues short of the end of the CDR3; the missing end is completed from the germline J gene. J is TRBJ1-3 and V is TRBV19, with 10 bases aligning to TRBD1. The CDR3 is 18 amino acids. The V gene's germline CDR1 is LNHDA and CDR2 SQIVND (reference sequence). J lost 7 bases, V lost 4 bases, and 16 bases had no gene match. CDR3 DNA, as far as it was read: TGTGCCAGTAGTACCCCGAGACAGGGGGCCTTTCGAGGGAACACC. Translating it yields CASSTPRQGAFRGNT. The whole CDR3 sequence reads CASSTPRQGAFRGNTIYF.

This clone was detected many times. The CDR3 end is not reached by the read, which stops 3 residues before it; the germline J gene fills it in. V is TRBV19 and J is TRBJ1-1, with 8 bases aligning to TRBD1. The CDR3 is made up of 13 amino acids. V shed 6 bases, J shed 6 bases, and the junction held 6 bases outside the gene matches. CDR1 is LNHDA, CDR2 SQIVND, per germline (reference sequence). CDR3 residues: CASRRDRGAEAFF. Incomplete CDR3 DNA: TGTGCCAGTAGGAGAGACAGGGGCGCTGAA.

This clone has just a few counts. An end of the junction differs from the germline gene, which may be a read error. The read comes to an end 3 residues before the CDR3 does, leaving the germline J gene to fill in the end. Other DNA sequences in the same sample also yield this CDR3. This chain connects TRBV7-9 to TRBJ1-3, with D tentatively TRBD1 (5 bases). CDR1 is SEHNR, CDR2 FQNEAQ, per germline (reference sequence). This CDR3 comprises 15 residues. Partial CDR3 DNA: TGTGCCAGCAGCAGCTCCGGGGGAACTGGAAACACG. It yields the protein CASSSSGGTGNT. The full CDR3 is CASSSSGGTGNTIYF.

This clone was recorded at least ten times. The read comes to an end 3 residues before the CDR3 does, leaving the germline J gene to fill in the end. J is TRBJ2-2 and V is TRBV20-1; 7 bases are a match to TRBD1. Germline V gives CDR1 DFQATT, CDR2 SNEGSKA (reference sequence). The CDR3 contains 17 residues. CDR3 DNA, as far as it was read: TGCAGTGCTATGGTAGGACAGGCAGGATTGGGGAATGAAAAG. Encoded protein: CSAMVGQAGLGNEK. The full CDR3 sequence reads CSAMVGQAGLGNEKLFF.

The table lists this clone with many counts. The CDR3 end is not reached by the read, which stops 3 residues before it; the germline J gene fills it in. The chain joins TRBV20-1 to TRBJ2-5; TRBD2 is a possible D gene (6 bases). This CDR3 contains 14 residues. In germline, CDR1 is DFQATT, CDR2 SNEGSKA (reference sequence). The germline V and J ends were trimmed by 1 base and 0 bases, with 9 bases remaining between them. CDR3 sequence reads: CSARGWDYQETQYF. The sequenced part of the CDR3 DNA is TGCAGTGCTAGAGGGTGGGACTACCAAGAGACC.

Notes on this clone: The read ends 3 residues before the CDR3 terminus; that terminus is restored from the germline J gene. This chain connects TRBV6-1 to TRBJ1-4, with D unresolved. The CDR3 covers 13 residues. CDR1 is MNHNS, CDR2 SASEGT, per germline. CDR3 bases read: TGTGCCAGCAGTGAGGTTTCAGGTTCACCA. Protein: CASSEVSGSP. The whole CDR3 reads CASSEVSGSPLFF.

At least ten counts were recorded for this clone. The read terminates 3 residues ahead of where the CDR3 ends, so the germline J gene completes it. This sequence joins TRBV6-2 or TRBV6-3 and TRBJ1-1; D perhaps matches TRBD1 (5 bases). CDR3 length: 13 residues. Germline CDR1 MNHEY, CDR2 SVGEGT. Deletions cut 5 bases from V and 2 bases from J, with 9 bases between. The CDR3 DNA, read in part, is TGTGCCAGCAGTATCAGGGTAAACACTGAA. It codes for CASSIRVNTE. The full CDR3 sequence reads CASSIRVNTEAFF.

This clone showed up many times. The observed sequence ends 3 residues before the CDR3 terminus, with the missing tail filled in from the germline J gene. This chain links TRBV7-7 with TRBJ2-5; TRBD2 agrees at 10 bases. This CDR3 is built from 16 residues. V lost 2 bases, J lost 1 base, and 4 bases stayed unmatched. Germline V gives CDR1 SSHAT, CDR2 FNYEAQ (reference sequence). CDR3 DNA, as far as it was read: TGTGCCAGCAGCTTATCAGCGGGGGGGTTCCAAGAGACC. It yields the protein CASSLSAGGFQET. The entire CDR3 protein is CASSLSAGGFQETQYF.

This clone was seen at least ten times. Read sequence stops 3 residues before the CDR3 end, and the germline J gene provides the missing end. The gene calls are TRBV5-6 and TRBJ1-2; 8 bases fit TRBD1. The ends lost 4 bases at V and 6 bases at J; junction bases unmatched: 8. Per the germline V gene, CDR1 is SGHDT and CDR2 is YYEEEE. The CDR3 runs 14 residues. CDR3 bases read: TGTGCCAGCAGCGGGGGGACAGGAGGCCATGGC. It translates to CASSGGTGGHG. The CDR3, in full, reads CASSGGTGGHGYTF. Drawing the rest from reference TRBV5-6 and TRBJ1-2, the complete variable domain is DAGVTQSPTHLIKTRGQQVTLRCSPKSGHDTVSWYQQALGQGPQFIFQYYEEEERQRGNFPDRFSGHQFPNYSSELNVNALLLGDSALYLCASSGGTGGHGYTFGSGTRLTVV.

This clone was picked up many times. With the read ending 3 residues before the CDR3 end, the germline J gene is used to fill in that end. This sequence joins TRBV28 and TRBJ2-3, with D possibly TRBD2 on 5 matching bases. This CDR3 contains 16 residues. The germline V gene encodes CDR1 MDHEN and CDR2 SYDVKM. V lost 1 base, J lost 3 bases, and 14 bases lay in between. CDR3 bases read: TGTGCCAGCAGTTTATTGGCTAGCCTAGGGACAGATACG. Residues: CASSLLASLGTDT. The CDR3 in its entirety is CASSLLASLGTDTQYF.

This clone was recorded at least ten times. The CDR3 end is not reached by the read, which stops 3 residues before it; the germline J gene fills it in. This rearrangement joins TRBV5-1 to TRBJ2-3; D is ambiguous. V shed 1 base and J shed 0 bases, with 6 bases lying between them. This CDR3 spans 14 amino acids. Germline CDR1 and CDR2: SGHRS and YFSETQ. The CDR3 spells CASSLLRSTDTQYF. Partial CDR3 DNA: TGCGCCAGCAGCTTGCTAAGAAGCACAGATACG.

This clone was seen many times. The read comes to an end 3 residues before the CDR3 does, leaving the germline J gene to fill in the end. The rearrangement joins TRBV19 to TRBJ2-1; D ambiguous. V lost 5 bases, J lost 0 bases, and 11 bases lay in between. CDR1 and CDR2 from the germline V gene are LNHDA and SQIVND (reference sequence). CDR3 length equals 15 residues. The CDR3 reads CASSAFQSSYNEQFF. The CDR3 bases that were read are TGTGCCAGTAGTGCTTTCCAGAGCTCCTACAATGAG. The full variable domain, with the rest looked up from reference TRBV19 and TRBJ2-1, is DGGITQSPKYLFRKEGQNVTLSCEQNLNHDAMYWYRQDPGQGLRLIYYSQIVNDFQKGDIAEGYSVSREKKESFPLTVTSAQKNPTAFYLCASSAFQSSYNEQFFGPGTRLTVL.